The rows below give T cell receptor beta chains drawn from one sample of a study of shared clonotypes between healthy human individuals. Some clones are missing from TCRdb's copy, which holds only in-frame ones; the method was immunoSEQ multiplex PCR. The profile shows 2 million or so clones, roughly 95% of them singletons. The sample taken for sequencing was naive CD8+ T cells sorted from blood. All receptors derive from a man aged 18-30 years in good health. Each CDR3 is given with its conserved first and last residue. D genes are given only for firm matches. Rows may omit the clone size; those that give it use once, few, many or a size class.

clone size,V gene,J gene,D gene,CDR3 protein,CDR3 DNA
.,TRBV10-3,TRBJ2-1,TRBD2,CAISESRAGSSDEQFF,TGTGCCATCAGTGAGTCGAGAGCGGGGAGCTCCGATGAGCAGTTCTTC
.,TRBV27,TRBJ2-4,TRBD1,CASSPFGTDLAKNIQYF,TGTGCCAGCAGTCCTTTTGGGACAGACCTAGCCAAAAACATTCAGTACTTC
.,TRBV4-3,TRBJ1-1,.,CASSQDRGWNTEAFF,TGCGCCAGCAGCCAAGATCGGGGGTGGAACACTGAAGCTTTCTTT
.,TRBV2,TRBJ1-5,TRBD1,CASSLGQGANQPQHF,TGTGCCAGCAGTCTAGGACAGGGGGCAAATCAGCCCCAGCATTTT
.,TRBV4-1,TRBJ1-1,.,CASSQDWATGMNTEAFF,TGCGCCAGCAGCCAAGATTGGGCCACAGGGATGAACACTGAAGCTTTCTTT
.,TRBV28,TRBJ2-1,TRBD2,CASSLAGGNNEQFF,TGTGCCAGCAGTTTGGCGGGAGGAAATAATGAGCAGTTCTTC
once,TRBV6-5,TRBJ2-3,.,CASSYNAFSTDTQYF,TGTGCCAGCAGTTACAACGCCTTTAGCACAGATACGCAGTATTTT
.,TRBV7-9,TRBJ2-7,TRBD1,CASSSGGNEQYF,TGTGCCAGCAGCTCAGGGGGCAACGAGCAGTACTTC
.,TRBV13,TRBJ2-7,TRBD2,CASSALAGGYEQYF,TGTGCCAGCAGCGCACTAGCGGGAGGCTACGAGCAGTACTTC
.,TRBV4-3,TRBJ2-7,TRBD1,CASSQVPPTGTNYEQYF,TGCGCCAGCAGCCAAGTTCCCCCGACAGGGACGAACTACGAGCAGTACTTC
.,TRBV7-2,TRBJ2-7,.,CASSQTPGPDFYEQYF,TGTGCCAGCAGCCAAACCCCGGGACCAGACTTCTACGAGCAGTACTTC
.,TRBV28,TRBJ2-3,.,CASVGAWTDTQYF,TGTGCCAGCGTTGGAGCGTGGACAGATACGCAGTATTTT
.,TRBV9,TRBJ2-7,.,CASSVALDPTYEQYF,TGTGCCAGCAGCGTAGCCCTGGACCCCACCTACGAGCAGTACTTC
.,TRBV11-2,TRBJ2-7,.,CASSHPLDPNYEQYF,TGTGCCAGCAGCCACCCTCTGGACCCCAACTACGAGCAGTACTTC
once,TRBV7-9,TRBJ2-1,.,CASSPGRGFFISSYNEQFF,TGTGCCAGCAGCCCAGGTCGGGGATTCTTTATTAGCTCCTACAATGAGCAGTTCTTC
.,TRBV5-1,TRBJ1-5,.,CASSLKPGGAGQPQHF,TGCGCCAGCAGCTTGAAGCCTGGGGGGGCCGGACAGCCCCAGCATTTT
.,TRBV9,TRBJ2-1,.,CASSVGLAEYNEQFF,TGTGCCAGCAGCGTAGGGCTAGCCGAATACAATGAGCAGTTCTTC
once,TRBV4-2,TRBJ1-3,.,CASSQEPSISGNTIYF,TGTGCCAGCAGCCAAGAGCCGAGTATCTCTGGAAACACCATATATTTT
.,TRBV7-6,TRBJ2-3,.,CASSLVSAASTDTQYF,TGTGCCAGCAGCTTAGTCAGTGCGGCTAGCACAGATACGCAGTATTTT
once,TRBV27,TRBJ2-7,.,CASSLRVMSHEQYF,TGTGCCAGCAGTCTCCGGGTTATGAGCCACGAGCAGTACTTC
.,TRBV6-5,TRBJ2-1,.,CASSYSPFYADEQFF,TGTGCCAGCAGTTACTCGCCTTTTTATGCCGATGAGCAGTTCTTC
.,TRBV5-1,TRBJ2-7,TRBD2,CASSLGLHPGLTKFSYEQYF,TGCGCCAGCAGCTTGGGCCTCCACCCGGGACTAACCAAATTCTCCTACGAGCAGTACTTC
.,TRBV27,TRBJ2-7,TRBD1,CASSSETGGLYEQYF,TGTGCCAGCAGTTCCGAGACAGGGGGCCTCTACGAGCAGTACTTC
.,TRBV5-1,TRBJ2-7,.,CASSLTGIGNYEQYF,TGCGCCAGCAGCTTGACTGGGATTGGTAACTACGAGCAGTACTTC
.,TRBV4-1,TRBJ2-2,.,CASSQQSANTGELFF,TGCGCCAGCAGCCAGCAGAGCGCGAACACCGGGGAGCTGTTTTTT
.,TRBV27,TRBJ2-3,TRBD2,CASSLTSGSTDTQYF,TGTGCCAGCAGTTTGACTAGCGGGAGTACAGATACGCAGTATTTT
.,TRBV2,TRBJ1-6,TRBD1,CASSQGQKDSYNSPLHF,TGTGCCAGCAGCCAGGGACAGAAAGACTCCTATAATTCACCCCTCCACTTT
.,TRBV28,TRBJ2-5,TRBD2,CASSYYGRGSQETQYF,TGTGCCAGCAGCTACTATGGGCGGGGGAGTCAAGAGACCCAGTACTTC
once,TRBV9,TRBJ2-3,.,CASSVDPALGTDTQYF,TGTGCCAGCAGCGTAGATCCCGCGTTAGGCACAGATACGCAGTATTTT
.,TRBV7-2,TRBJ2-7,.,CASSLTIPGPYEQYF,TGTGCCAGCAGTCTGACTATTCCGGGACCCTACGAGCAGTACTTC
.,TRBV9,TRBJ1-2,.,CASSVEPDIFYGYTF,TGTGCCAGCAGCGTAGAGCCGGATATCTTCTATGGCTACACCTTC
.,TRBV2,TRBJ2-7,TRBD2,CASSGTSGSSYEQYF,TGTGCCAGCAGCGGGACTAGCGGGAGCTCCTACGAGCAGTACTTC
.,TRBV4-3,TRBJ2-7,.,CASSQAHASYEQYF,TGCGCCAGCAGCCAAGCGCACGCGTCCTACGAGCAGTACTTC
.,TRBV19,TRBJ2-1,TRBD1,CASSILDRVGFNEQFF,TGTGCCAGTAGTATCCTCGACAGGGTCGGGTTCAATGAGCAGTTCTTC
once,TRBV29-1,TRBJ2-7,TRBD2,CSVESGGGAHEQYF,TGCAGCGTTGAATCGGGGGGAGGGGCGCACGAGCAGTACTTC